The next 26 T cell receptor beta chains were all read from a single sample in a study of glioma-infiltrating T cells after dendritic cell vaccination. Produced via immunoSEQ multiplex PCR; TCRdb's table is partial and in-frame only. Of some 100,000 clones listed, more than 75% are singletons. Sample: blood, taken before dendritic cell vaccination. These receptors all stem from a human donor with glioblastoma.

This clone showed up just a few times. The CDR3 region is CASSRGPLWGYTF. In DNA, the CDR3 is TGTGCCAGTAGCAGGGGGCCACTATGGGGCTACACCTTC. The rearrangement links TRBV19 to TRBJ1-2; 8 positions match TRBD1. The CDR3 is 13 amino acids. CDR1 is LNHDA, CDR2 SQIVND, per germline (reference sequence). J lost 8 bases, V lost 6 bases, and 8 bases had no gene match.

The V gene is TRBV28, the J gene TRBJ2-1, with D tentatively TRBD2 (6 bases). The CDR3 length is 12 residues. Deletions cut 2 bases from V and 9 bases from J, with 8 bases between. The germline CDR1 and CDR2 sequences are MDHEN and SYDVKM. For the CDR3, the DNA is TGTGCCAGCAGTTTAGTGGGGGGTGAGCAGTTCTTC. Translating gives CASSLVGGEQFF. Full variable domain (remainder filled in from reference TRBV28 and TRBJ2-1): DVKVTQSSRYLVKRTGEKVFLECVQDMDHENMFWYRQDPGLGLRLIYFSYDVKMKEKGDIPEGYSVSREKKERFSLILESASTNQTSMYLCASSLVGGEQFFGPGTRLTVL.

The V gene is TRBV14, the J gene TRBJ2-7; D unresolved. V was cut by 3 bases and J by 4 bases, with 10 bases left in between. Germline V gives CDR1 SGHDN, CDR2 FVKESK. The CDR3 extends over 13 amino acids. CDR3 in DNA: TGTGCCAGCAGCCACGACTTCCAGTACGAGCAGTACTTC. As protein: CASSHDFQYEQYF. Full variable domain (rest looked up from reference TRBV14 and TRBJ2-7): EAGVTQFPSHSVIEKGQTVTLRCDPISGHDNLYWYRRVMGKEIKFLLHFVKESKQDESGMPNNRFLAERTGGTYSTLKVQPAELEDSGVYFCASSHDFQYEQYFGPGTRLTVT.

The chain carries TRBV4-3 and TRBJ2-3; 7 bases line up with TRBD2. The CDR3 contains 15 residues. Per germline, CDR1 LGHNA and CDR2 YSLEER. V dropped 4 bases and J dropped 6; count of bases not matched to a gene: 10. Here the CDR3 reads CASSLRREGGDTQYF. The CDR3 DNA reads TGCGCCAGCAGCCTTAGGAGGGAGGGCGGCGATACGCAGTATTTT.

This chain joins TRBV10-3 and TRBJ1-2, with D maybe TRBD1 (6 bases). With 0 bases removed from V and 8 bases from J, the gap between germline ends came to 19 bases. The CDR3 is 16 residues long. In germline, CDR1 is ENHRY, CDR2 SYGVKD. The DNA for the CDR3 is TGTGCCATCAGTGAGTCGGTTTATGGGGGGGCAGAAGGCTACACCTTC. Amino acid sequence: CAISESVYGGAEGYTF.

This chain links TRBV5-1 with TRBJ2-7; maybe TRBD2 (5 bases). The ends were cut back, 4 bases at V and 7 bases at J, with 9 bases in the middle. This CDR3 spans 11 amino acids. Germline loops: CDR1 SGHRS, CDR2 YFSETQ. The CDR3 is CASSGGLEQYF. The CDR3 nucleotides read TGCGCCAGCAGCGGAGGACTTGAGCAGTACTTC.

This sequence joins TRBV4-1 and TRBJ1-5, with no clear D. The germline gives CDR1 MGHRA, CDR2 YSYEKL. V was cut by 1 base and J by 7 bases, with 8 bases left in between. The CDR3 consists of 13 residues. CDR3 in amino acids: CASSQGGFQPQHF. The CDR3 DNA reads TGCGCCAGCAGCCAAGGAGGGTTCCAGCCCCAGCATTTT.

The J gene is TRBJ1-1, the V gene TRBV12-5, with D tentatively TRBD1 (5 bases). The ends were cut back, 9 bases at V and 4 bases at J, with 6 bases in the middle. The CDR3 consists of 10 residues. Germline CDR1 reads LGHNT; CDR2 reads FRNRAP. The CDR3 DNA reads as TGTGCTAGGGGGGGCACTGAAGCTTTCTTT. Protein product: CARGGTEAFF.

V gene TRBV27 combines with J gene TRBJ2-7; possibly TRBD2 for D (5 bases). Germline assignment: CDR1 MNHEY and CDR2 SMNVEV (reference sequence). This CDR3 is built from 14 residues. V lost 5 bases and J lost 3, with 14 bases in between. In nucleotides, the CDR3 is TGTGCCAGCAGTCTCCAATTTCGGGACTACGAGCAGTACTTC. Translated: CASSLQFRDYEQYF.

V usage is TRBV7-9 and J usage is TRBJ1-1, with D hard to call. CDR3 size: 13 residues. Between the trimmed V and J ends, which lost 4 bases and 6 bases, there was a span of 12 bases. Germline CDR1 and CDR2: SEHNR and FQNEAQ (reference sequence). This CDR3 is CASSSMGGAEAFF. In DNA, the CDR3 is TGTGCCAGCAGCTCCATGGGAGGAGCTGAAGCTTTCTTT.

This clone was detected only once. The chain has TRBV9 and TRBJ2-5; D unresolved. Trimming shortened V by 4 bases and J by 5 bases, and 12 bases separated the two germline ends. Germline lookup yields CDR1 SGDLS and CDR2 YYNGEE. This CDR3 is 13 amino acids long. CDR3 in amino acids: CASSLGARETQYF. The CDR3 DNA follows: TGTGCCAGCAGCTTAGGAGCGAGGGAGACCCAGTACTTC.

The chain combines TRBV29-1 with TRBJ2-4; 8 bases map to TRBD1. CDR1 is SQVTM and CDR2 is ANQGSEA in the germline V gene. The CDR3 runs 12 residues. With 6 bases clipped from V and 8 bases from J, the junction kept 6 bases outside the gene matches. The CDR3 DNA is TGCAGCGTACTGACAGGGGAGGACATTCAGTACTTC. Protein: CSVLTGEDIQYF.

The chain uses TRBV6-5 and TRBJ1-2; 9 bases align to TRBD1. CDR1 is MNHEY and CDR2 is SVGAGI in the germline V gene. V shed 4 bases, J shed 7 bases, and the junction held 13 bases outside the gene matches. The CDR3 has 16 amino acids. The CDR3: CASSFHFGQGQSGYTF. As DNA, the CDR3 is TGTGCCAGCAGTTTTCACTTTGGACAGGGGCAAAGTGGCTACACCTTC.

The rearrangement uses TRBV5-1 and TRBJ1-4, with D possibly matching TRBD1 (6 bases). Germline CDR1 and CDR2: SGHRS and YFSETQ. This CDR3 contains 14 residues. V was trimmed by 5 bases and J by 3 bases, leaving 11 bases between them. The CDR3 sequence is CASRGTTSNEKLFF. Here the CDR3 DNA reads TGCGCCAGCAGAGGGACAACCTCTAATGAAAAACTGTTTTTT. Full variable domain (missing parts from reference TRBV5-1 and TRBJ1-4): KAGVTQTPRYLIKTRGQQVTLSCSPISGHRSVSWYQQTPGQGLQFLFEYFSETQRNKGNFPGRFSGRQFSNSRSEMNVSTLELGDSALYLCASRGTTSNEKLFFGSGTQLSVL.

The chain carries TRBV5-6 and TRBJ2-7; TRBD2 aligns across 9 bases. Germline V gene lookup returns CDR1 SGHDT and CDR2 YYEEEE. Trimming took 6 bases from V and 1 from J; bases not matched to a gene: 11. CDR3 length: 16 residues. In DNA, the CDR3 is TGTGCCAGCACCTTTAGGCGACTAGCGGTTTCCTACGAGCAGTACTTC. Residues: CASTFRRLAVSYEQYF.

This chain joins TRBV7-2 and TRBJ2-1; 10 nucleotides line up with TRBD2. J was trimmed by 9 bases and V by 5 bases; bases with no gene match: 7. The CDR3 loop spans 14 amino acids. Germline V gives CDR1 SGHTA, CDR2 FQGNSA. Here the CDR3 reads CASSPVGTSVEQFF. The DNA of the CDR3 is TGTGCCAGCAGCCCGGTTGGGACTAGCGTTGAGCAGTTCTTC.

The J gene is TRBJ2-5, the V gene TRBV5-1; 11 nucleotides match TRBD2. The CDR3 spans 17 residues. Germline CDR1 reads SGHRS; CDR2 reads YFSETQ. V lost 4 bases and J lost 3; bases outside the gene matches: 11. In DNA form, the CDR3 reads TGCGCCAGCAGCATGGCTTTAGCGGGAGGGCCCGAAGAGACCCAGTACTTC. Protein: CASSMALAGGPEETQYF.

The chain links TRBV19 to TRBJ2-1; TRBD2 aligns across 8 bases. Germline trimming cut 8 bases from V and 8 bases from J; bases unmatched to any gene: 8. The CDR3 sequence is 13 residues long. Looked up from germline, CDR1 is LNHDA and CDR2 is SQIVND (reference sequence). This chain's CDR3 is CASLSHSGDEQFF. The CDR3 DNA reads TGTGCCAGTTTGTCACATAGCGGGGATGAGCAGTTCTTC. The full variable domain, in which reference TRBV19 and TRBJ2-1 provide the parts outside the CDR3, is DGGITQSPKYLFRKEGQNVTLSCEQNLNHDAMYWYRQDPGQGLRLIYYSQIVNDFQKGDIAEGYSVSREKKESFPLTVTSAQKNPTAFYLCASLSHSGDEQFFGPGTRLTVL.

V and J are TRBV6-1 and TRBJ2-3; TRBD1 is a possible D gene (5 bases). This CDR3 spans 17 amino acids. Germline V gene sequence: CDR1 MNHNS, CDR2 SASEGT. V lost 3 bases and J 2 bases, leaving 18 bases between the germline ends. The CDR3 nucleotides read TGTGCCAGCAGTGATGAACCAAGGGGTTATTACACAGATACGCAGTATTTT. It encodes CASSDEPRGYYTDTQYF.

The chain recombines TRBV19 with TRBJ2-1; the match to TRBD2 covers 11 bases. CDR3 length: 16 amino acids. Germline trimming cut 5 bases from V and 4 bases from J; bases unmatched to any gene: 7. CDR1 is LNHDA, CDR2 SQIVND, per germline (reference sequence). The CDR3 nucleotides read TGTGCCAGTAGTCCGCGTTTAGCGGGAGGGTACAATGAGCAGTTCTTC. Residues: CASSPRLAGGYNEQFF.

The chain combines TRBV19 with TRBJ1-5; the match to TRBD1 covers 9 bases. J lost 0 bases, V lost 4 bases, and 10 bases had no gene match. Germline V CDR1 and CDR2: LNHDA, SQIVND (reference sequence). The CDR3 totals 18 residues. The CDR3 here is CASSRAGGDRVSNQPQHF. CDR3 sequence (DNA): TGTGCCAGTAGTAGGGCGGGTGGGGACAGGGTTAGCAATCAGCCCCAGCATTTT.

This chain connects TRBV29-1 to TRBJ1-2, with D tentatively TRBD1 (6 bases). The CDR3 runs to 13 residues. CDR1 and CDR2 (germline): SQVTM, ANQGSEA. V shed 4 bases and J shed 6 bases, with 15 bases lying between them. The CDR3 DNA follows: TGCAGCGTTGTCCGGGCGGGGGGGCATGGCTACACCTTC. This gives the protein CSVVRAGGHGYTF.

The chain links TRBV7-9 to TRBJ2-2; D is undetermined. This CDR3 has 14 amino acids. Per the germline V gene, CDR1 is SEHNR and CDR2 is FQNEAQ (reference sequence). V lost 5 bases, J lost 1 base, and 8 bases lay in between. In DNA form, the CDR3 reads TGTGCCAGCAGCCCCGACAAGAACACCGGGGAGCTGTTTTTT. Translation: CASSPDKNTGELFF.

The V call is TRBV15, the J call TRBJ1-2; D gene unclear. CDR3 length: 15 amino acids. Trimming removed 5 bases at V and 0 bases at J, with 13 bases between. The germline V gene has CDR1 LNHNV and CDR2 YYDKDF (reference sequence). The CDR3 is CATSSPQQANYGYTF. The CDR3 DNA reads as TGTGCCACCAGCTCCCCACAGCAAGCTAACTATGGCTACACCTTC.

The chain carries TRBV5-4 and TRBJ2-1, with 10 bases identical to TRBD2. Germline CDR1 and CDR2: SGHNT and YYREEE (reference sequence). The J segment lost 4 bases and the V segment lost 4 bases, leaving 5 bases of the junction unmatched. The CDR3 runs 15 residues. The CDR3: CASSLSGGGYNEQFF. The CDR3 DNA follows: TGTGCCAGCAGCCTCAGCGGGGGGGGATACAATGAGCAGTTCTTC.

Only a few counts were recorded for this clone. The chain recombines TRBV6-1 with TRBJ1-5; unclear D gene. V lost 6 bases to trimming and J lost 8 bases, with 8 bases between them. The CDR3 spans 11 residues. Per germline, CDR1 MNHNS and CDR2 SASEGT. CDR3 sequence: CASRSVEPQHF. DNA for the CDR3: TGTGCCAGCAGGAGTGTTGAGCCCCAGCATTTT.